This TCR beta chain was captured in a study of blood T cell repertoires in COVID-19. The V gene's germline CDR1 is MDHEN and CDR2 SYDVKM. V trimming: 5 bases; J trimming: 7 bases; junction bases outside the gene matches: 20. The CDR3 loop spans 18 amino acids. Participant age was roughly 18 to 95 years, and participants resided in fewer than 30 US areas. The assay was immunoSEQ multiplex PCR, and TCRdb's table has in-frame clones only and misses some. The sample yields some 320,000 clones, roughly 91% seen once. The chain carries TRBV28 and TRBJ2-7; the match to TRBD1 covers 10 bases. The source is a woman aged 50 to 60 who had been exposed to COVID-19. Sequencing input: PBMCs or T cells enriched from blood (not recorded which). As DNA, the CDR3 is TGTGCCAGCAGTCGCTACACGACAGGGGGCATCCCAACTAGAGAGCAGTACTTC. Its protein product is CASSRYTTGGIPTREQYF.